The rows below give T cell receptor beta chains drawn from one sample of a study of blood T cells in healthy people across ages. TCRdb analysed the 5' RACE reads with MiXCR anew, one entry per CDR3 protein. The profile covers approximately 960,000 distinct CDR3 sequences, with just under 30% appearing a single time and roughly 10% taken by the ten largest. Another study also made use of these data, one on T cells of mothers and their children.

The specimen sequenced was blood. These receptors all stem from a woman aged 40 to 50 in good health. Both conserved end residues are part of each CDR3. A D gene is named only where the DNA matches it firmly. Part of the rows lack a size; the others show once, few, many or a class for expanded clones.

TRBJ2-1 few - TRBV9 CASSTLVAPNEQFF TGTGCCAGCAGCACCCTAGTTGCCCCCAATGAGCAGTTCTTC
TRBJ2-7 - TRBD2 TRBV12-3/TRBV12-4 CASSLSSGGARNEQYF TGTGCCAGCAGTTTATCTAGCGGGGGGGCGAGGAACGAGCAGTACTTC
TRBJ2-7 - - TRBV5-1 CASSPRTDTYEQYF TGCGCCAGCAGCCCTCGGACGGATACCTACGAGCAGTACTTC
TRBJ2-3 - - TRBV5-1 CASRGLGGTDTQYF TGCGCCAGCCGGGGGCTGGGGGGCACAGATACGCAGTATTTT
TRBJ2-5 few - TRBV21-1 CASSKFRKETQYF TGTGCCAGCAGCAAGTTCCGAAAAGAGACCCAGTACTTC
TRBJ1-2 few TRBD1 TRBV24-1 CATSDSGQSYGYTF TGTGCCACCAGTGACTCGGGACAGAGCTATGGCTACACCTTC
TRBJ2-7 few - TRBV6-2/TRBV6-3 CASSYSTTGPIYEQYF TGTGCCAGCAGTTACTCCACGACAGGACCTATCTACGAGCAGTACTTC
TRBJ2-7 many TRBD2 TRBV12-3/TRBV12-4 CASTQTVASGRRAGEQYF TGTGCCAGCACCCAAACGGTGGCTAGCGGGCGTCGGGCCGGTGAGCAGTACTTC
TRBJ2-1 - TRBD1 TRBV25-1 CASSEGLPGQGGRSYNEQFF TGTGCCAGCAGTGAGGGCCTCCCGGGACAGGGAGGTCGATCCTACAATGAGCAGTTCTTC
TRBJ2-7 few TRBD1 TRBV27 CASSFLKTPGQGDYEQYF TGTGCCAGCAGTTTTCTAAAAACTCCGGGACAGGGGGACTACGAGCAGTACTTC
TRBJ2-3 few - TRBV28 CASSLSTGSSTDTQYF TGTGCCAGCAGTTTATCAACAGGATCTAGCACAGATACGCAGTATTTT
TRBJ2-7 few - TRBV14 CASSQVAPSEQYF TGTGCCAGCAGCCAAGTGGCCCCCTCCGAGCAGTACTTC
TRBJ2-1 many TRBD1 TRBV9 CASSPQGADEQFF TGTGCCAGCAGCCCACAGGGGGCGGATGAGCAGTTCTTC
TRBJ1-5 - - TRBV12-3/TRBV12-4 CASSSGTSGQPRHF TGTGCCAGCAGCTCCGGGACATCGGGTCAGCCCCGGCATTTT
TRBJ1-1 - - TRBV18 CASSPSRGGPNTEAFF TGTGCCAGCTCACCATCCCGGGGTGGACCGAACACTGAAGCTTTCTTT
TRBJ1-5 many - TRBV3-1 CASSQEGGGNQPQHF TGTGCCAGCAGCCAAGAGGGGGGTGGGAATCAGCCCCAGCATTTT
TRBJ2-1 - - TRBV5-1 CASSGGNGQFF TGCGCCAGCAGCGGAGGGAATGGGCAGTTCTTC
TRBJ2-7 - - TRBV4-2 CASSRDIGMAYEQYF TGTGCCAGCAGCCGGGACATCGGGATGGCCTACGAGCAGTACTTC
TRBJ2-7 many TRBD1 TRBV28 CASRRTPGTAYEQYF TGTGCCAGCAGAAGGACCCCCGGGACAGCCTACGAGCAGTACTTC
TRBJ2-5 few TRBD2 TRBV3-1 CASSQGTGGGPQETQYF TGTGCCAGCAGCCAAGGAACTGGCGGGGGGCCCCAAGAGACCCAGTACTTC
TRBJ2-1 many TRBD2 TRBV7-2 CASSSYGGSNNEQFF TGTGCCAGCAGCTCGTACGGGGGGTCCAACAATGAGCAGTTCTTC
TRBJ1-1 - - TRBV7-3 CASNPYKNTEAFF TGTGCCAGCAACCCCTACAAGAACACTGAAGCTTTCTTT
TRBJ1-1 - - TRBV10-3 CVISLGRAEGFESFF TGTGTCATCAGCCTGGGACGCGCCGAGGGATTCGAATCTTTCTTT
TRBJ2-2 many - TRBV27 CASSLTDNTGELFF TGTGCCAGCAGTTTAACAGATAACACCGGGGAGCTGTTTTTT
TRBJ1-2 many - TRBV10-3 CAISDRGTGYGYTF TGTGCCATCAGTGACAGGGGTACGGGCTATGGCTACACCTTC
TRBJ2-5 few - TRBV5-4 CASTFGQGETQYF TGTGCCAGCACCTTCGGGCAAGGAGAGACCCAGTACTTC
TRBJ1-6 - - TRBV20-1 CSAPTDGAYNSPLHF TGCAGTGCTCCTACGGACGGCGCCTATAATTCACCCCTCCACTTT
TRBJ1-5 - - TRBV28 CASSFGGENRVSNQPQHF TGTGCCAGCAGTTTCGGGGGGGAGAACAGGGTTAGCAATCAGCCCCAGCATTTT
TRBJ2-7 - - TRBV7-9 CASSLGSGTSLGYEQYF TGTGCCAGCAGCTTAGGGTCGGGCACCTCCCTTGGCTACGAGCAGTACTTC
TRBJ2-7 many TRBD2 TRBV29-1 CSVERLAGGSYEQYF TGCAGCGTTGAAAGGCTAGCGGGGGGTAGCTACGAGCAGTACTTC
TRBJ2-1 - - TRBV7-2 CASSHPRGQSVSKSSYNEQFF TGTGCCAGCAGCCACCCCAGAGGACAGTCAGTTTCGAAAAGCTCCTACAATGAGCAGTTCTTC
TRBJ1-2 few TRBD1 TRBV2 CASSEVGQGLNYGYTF TGTGCCAGCAGTGAAGTGGGACAGGGCCTTAACTATGGCTACACCTTC
TRBJ2-3 few - TRBV5-1 CASSRVADTQYF TGCGCCAGCAGTCGAGTCGCGGATACGCAGTATTTT
TRBJ2-4 many TRBD1 TRBV12-3/TRBV12-4 CASSTTTGGLAKNIQYF TGTGCCAGCAGCACCACTACAGGGGGCTTAGCCAAAAACATTCAGTACTTC
TRBJ2-2 many - TRBV5-1 CASSFAPQGTGELFF TGCGCCAGCAGCTTCGCGCCTCAGGGGACCGGGGAGCTGTTTTTT
TRBJ1-2 - - TRBV28 CASRDPWGGGYTF TGTGCCAGCAGGGACCCTTGGGGGGGCGGCTACACCTTC
TRBJ2-1 few - TRBV11-2 CASSSPRGAVNNEQFF TGTGCCAGCAGCTCGCCCCGGGGGGCCGTCAACAATGAGCAGTTCTTC
TRBJ2-2 - - TRBV5-1 CASSSGLYTGERFF TGCGCCAGCAGTTCCGGGTTATATACCGGGGAGCGGTTTTTT
TRBJ1-2 - - TRBV5-1 CASSIGGADGYTF TGCGCCAGCAGCATAGGAGGAGCGGATGGCTACACCTTC
TRBJ2-5 - - TRBV20-1 CSARDRLGKGETQYF TGCAGTGCTAGAGATCGGCTCGGGAAAGGAGAGACCCAGTACTTC
TRBJ2-5 - - TRBV7-2 CASSLVQGLQETQYF TGTGCCAGCAGCTTAGTTCAGGGGCTACAAGAGACCCAGTACTTC
TRBJ1-1 once - TRBV5-6 CASSLKFSIFAEAFF TGTGCCAGCAGCTTGAAGTTTTCAATTTTTGCTGAAGCTTTCTTT
TRBJ2-1 - - TRBV7-2 CACSFMGHSYNDQFF TGTGCCTGCAGCTTCATGGGTCACTCCTACAATGACCAGTTCTTC
TRBJ2-5 many - TRBV7-3 CASSLRGGDSLRGQYF TGTGCCAGCAGCTTAAGGGGGGGGGACAGCCTACGTGGGCAGTACTTC
TRBJ2-7 few - TRBV20-1 CSAAREGNSYEQYF TGCAGTGCCGCGAGAGAAGGGAACTCCTACGAGCAGTACTTC
TRBJ2-7 - - TRBV15 CATSRDHDSLNEQYF TGTGCCACCAGCAGAGATCATGACAGCCTAAACGAGCAGTACTTC
TRBJ2-1 - TRBD2 TRBV5-1 CASSISGGLYNEQFF TGCGCCAGCAGCATCTCGGGGGGGCTATACAATGAGCAGTTCTTC
TRBJ2-7 many TRBD2 TRBV27 CASSPLTSGGTYEQYF TGTGCCAGCAGTCCCCTGACTAGCGGGGGGACCTACGAGCAGTACTTC
TRBJ1-2 few TRBD1 TRBV6-6 CASSYGQGEGYTF TGTGCCAGCAGTTACGGGCAGGGGGAGGGCTACACCTTC
TRBJ1-5 many TRBD1 TRBV5-1 CASSLTGGKGNQPQHF TGCGCCAGCAGCTTGACAGGGGGGAAAGGCAATCAGCCCCAGCATTTT
TRBJ2-1 once - TRBV12-5 CASGLPLAGLYNEQFF TGTGCTAGTGGTTTGCCACTCGCGGGGCTCTACAATGAGCAGTTCTTC
TRBJ2-5 few - TRBV10-3 CAISGSNRGGETQYF TGTGCCATCAGTGGCTCAAACAGGGGGGGGGAGACCCAGTACTTC
TRBJ2-7 few TRBD2 TRBV12-3/TRBV12-4 CASTIAGSYEQYF TGTGCCAGCACCATAGCGGGGTCCTACGAGCAGTACTTC
TRBJ1-1 - - TRBV9 CASSVGHSTDTEAFF TGTGCCAGCAGCGTAGGTCACAGTACCGACACTGAAGCTTTCTTT